The 27 T cell receptor beta chains below all came from one sample that was sequenced in a study of CD8+ T cells in alopecia areata. RNA was extracted and reverse transcribed into cDNA as the sequencing template. Measured with immunoSEQ multiplex PCR; TCRdb has only the in-frame clones, and not every one. Of hundreds of thousands of clones in the sample, less than 80% were seen once. The sample was CD4+ T cells sorted from blood, taken at week 0. Every receptor here comes from a human donor with alopecia areata.

The V and J genes are TRBV29-1 and TRBJ1-1, with D unresolved. The CDR3 is 14 amino acids. From germline, CDR1 is SQVTM and CDR2 ANQGSEA. V lost 8 bases and J lost 3, with 19 bases in between. The CDR3 DNA is TGCAGCTTTGTAGAGCGGGGAACCTACACTGAAGCTTTCTTT. It yields the protein CSFVERGTYTEAFF.

V gene TRBV10-3 combines with J gene TRBJ1-4, with D possibly being TRBD1 (5 bases). The V end was cut by 0 bases, the J end by 12 bases, with 14 bases between. Germline values: CDR1 ENHRY, CDR2 SYGVKD. The CDR3 totals 14 residues. The CDR3 region has the DNA TGTGCCATCAGTGAGTCAGGGGCCCCCTTGGAACTGTTTTTT. Translation gives CAISESGAPLELFF.

V gene TRBV4-1 combines with J gene TRBJ2-5; D call uncertain. The CDR3 runs to 12 residues. Germline V gives CDR1 MGHRA, CDR2 YSYEKL. V lost 2 bases and J 10 bases, leaving 11 bases between the germline ends. The CDR3 region is CASSQPTSNQYF. The CDR3 DNA is TGCGCCAGCAGCCAACCGACCTCAAACCAGTACTTC.

This rearrangement joins TRBV25-1 to TRBJ2-7; TRBD2 matches 11 bases. Germline CDR1 reads MGHDK; CDR2 reads SYGVNS. V lost 6 bases to trimming and J lost 3 bases; unmatched junction nucleotides: 7. The CDR3 covers 15 residues. In nucleotides, the CDR3 is TGTGCCAGCAGCCACCTAGCGGGGGGCCGCTACGAGCAGTACTTC. Translation: CASSHLAGGRYEQYF.

V gene TRBV29-1 combines with J gene TRBJ2-7; D possibly corresponds to TRBD1 (5 bases). V was shortened by 5 bases and J by 3 bases, with 14 bases between the two germline ends. In germline, CDR1 is SQVTM, CDR2 ANQGSEA. CDR3 length: 13 residues. The CDR3: CSVSSTAGYEQYF. DNA of the CDR3: TGCAGCGTTTCCTCGACAGCAGGCTACGAGCAGTACTTC.

The chain links TRBV30 to TRBJ1-6, with D unresolved. CDR1 is GTSNPN, CDR2 SVGIG, per germline (reference sequence). Trimming left V 4 bases short and J 5 bases short, with 12 bases between. This CDR3 has 14 amino acids. The CDR3 DNA reads as TGTGCCTGGAAGCGCCAGGCCGATAATTCACCCCTCCACTTT. Its translation is CAWKRQADNSPLHF.

This clone was counted a few times. V gene TRBV18 combines with J gene TRBJ1-1, with D possibly matching TRBD1 (5 bases). CDR3 length: 13 residues. Germline loops: CDR1 KGHSH, CDR2 LQKENI. V was shortened by 1 base and J by 6 bases, with 9 bases between the two germline ends. CDR3 in DNA: TGTGCCAGCTCACCACGGCAGGGAGCTGAAGCTTTCTTT. Protein: CASSPRQGAEAFF.

The chain combines TRBV9 with TRBJ2-5, with D possibly matching TRBD2 (5 bases). The end of the DNA fits TRBJ2-7 better, so the J call may be wrong. Looked up from germline, CDR1 is SGDLS and CDR2 is YYNGEE. This CDR3 contains 14 residues. DNA of the CDR3: TGTGCCAGCAGCGTAGGGGTGGGAGCCTACGAGCAGTACTTC. Encoded protein: CASSVGVGAYEQYF.

V usage is TRBV4-2 and J usage is TRBJ1-5; the D gene is possibly TRBD1 (6 bases). The V end was cut by 1 base, the J end by 5 bases, with 12 bases between. CDR3 size: 15 residues. Germline CDR1 and CDR2: LGHNA and YNFKEQ. CDR3 sequence: CASSQVGQIDQPQHF. DNA of the CDR3: TGTGCCAGCAGCCAAGTCGGACAGATCGATCAGCCCCAGCATTTT.

The count of this clone is one. CDR3 coding DNA: TGTGCCAGCAGTTACTCAGGAAGCTCGAACACCGGGGAGCTGTTTTTT. Translation: CASSYSGSSNTGELFF. J is TRBJ2-2 and V is TRBV6-6; no clear D. Deletions cut 0 bases from V and 0 bases from J, with 8 bases between. CDR1 MNHNY and CDR2 SVGAGI come from the germline V gene (reference sequence). CDR3 length: 16 amino acids.

The V gene is TRBV7-2, the J gene TRBJ2-2; 7 positions agree with TRBD2. From germline, CDR1 is SGHTA and CDR2 FQGNSA. CDR3 length: 16 amino acids. The V and J ends lost 2 bases and 1 base, in that order; junction bases with no gene match: 4. This CDR3 is CASSLSGTMNTGELFF. CDR3 nucleotide sequence: TGTGCCAGCAGCTTAAGCGGGACCATGAACACCGGGGAGCTGTTTTTT.

This clone was counted a single time. The sample carries other DNA sequences with the same CDR3. The chain joins TRBV30 to TRBJ1-2; 8 bases fit TRBD1. Germline CDR1 is GTSNPN and CDR2 is SVGIG (reference sequence). This CDR3 contains 13 residues. J gave up 5 bases and V 3 bases, and 5 bases lay outside the gene matches. Here the CDR3 reads CAWRETGGYGYTF. The DNA for the CDR3 is TGTGCCTGGAGGGAAACAGGGGGGTATGGCTACACCTTC. The complete variable domain, with remaining parts taken from reference TRBV30 and TRBJ1-2, reads SQTIHQWPATLVQPVGSPLSLECTVEGTSNPNLYWYRQAAGRGLQLLFYSVGIGQISSEVPQNLSASRPQDRQFILSSKKLLLSDSGFYLCAWRETGGYGYTFGSGTRLTVV.

The chain links TRBV30 to TRBJ1-2, with D uncertain. Looked up from germline, CDR1 is GTSNPN and CDR2 is SVGIG (reference sequence). The CDR3 is 12 residues long. V lost 2 bases and J lost 7, with 11 bases in between. CDR3 loop: CAWSYGVGGYTF. The CDR3, as DNA: TGTGCCTGGAGTTACGGGGTGGGTGGCTACACCTTC.

The chain uses TRBV5-6 and TRBJ1-2, with D possibly matching TRBD1 (5 bases). This CDR3 has 14 residues. Germline V CDR1 and CDR2: SGHDT, YYEEEE. V lost 6 bases to trimming and J lost 0 bases, with 12 bases between them. In DNA, the CDR3 is TGTGCCAGCACCTGGGGGGAAACTAACTATGGCTACACCTTC. Translating gives CASTWGETNYGYTF.

This clone was picked up a small number of times. Here the CDR3 DNA reads TGTGCCAGCAGCCTGGGGTCTAGCGGGGGAAAGGATGAGCAGTTCTTC. It yields the protein CASSLGSSGGKDEQFF. The rearrangement joins TRBV5-4 to TRBJ2-1; 10 positions agree with TRBD2. Germline V gene sequence: CDR1 SGHNT, CDR2 YYREEE (reference sequence). J gave up 8 bases and V 4 bases, and 12 bases lay outside the gene matches. The CDR3 has 16 amino acids.

The CDR3 sequence is CASGPIGNSPLHF. For the CDR3, the DNA is TGTGCCAGCGGCCCTATAGGGAATTCACCCCTCCACTTT. The rearrangement uses TRBV7-9 and TRBJ1-6; D uncertain. Between the trimmed V and J ends, which lost 8 bases and 7 bases, there was a span of 12 bases. The CDR3 loop spans 13 amino acids. Germline V gene sequence: CDR1 SEHNR, CDR2 FQNEAQ (reference sequence).

The chain has TRBV25-1 and TRBJ1-1; 7 bases agree with TRBD1. Germline V gene sequence: CDR1 MGHDK, CDR2 SYGVNS. The CDR3 length is 15 residues. V was pared by 6 bases and J by 0 bases, with 7 bases of the junction left unmatched. Here the CDR3 DNA reads TGTGCCAGCAGGAGACAGGGCCTGGTGAACACTGAAGCTTTCTTT. Residues: CASRRQGLVNTEAFF.

The chain carries TRBV9 and TRBJ1-1; D call uncertain. CDR1 SGDLS and CDR2 YYNGEE come from the germline V gene. The CDR3 contains 14 residues. V lost 3 bases and J lost 4, with 13 bases in between. The chain's CDR3 is CASSGRSLGTEAFF. CDR3 nucleotides: TGTGCCAGCAGCGGTCGGTCCCTCGGCACTGAAGCTTTCTTT.

The chain uses TRBV11-2 and TRBJ2-1; D gene unclear. This CDR3 spans 13 amino acids. Germline V gene sequence: CDR1 SGHAT, CDR2 FQNNGV. Trimming pared 2 bases from V and 16 bases from J, leaving 18 bases between. The CDR3 is CASSLTTRTLQFF. Here the CDR3 DNA reads TGTGCCAGCAGCTTAACCACCCGGACGCTACAATTCTTC.

The CDR3 DNA reads as TGCAGCGTTGACATCACGAACACCGGGGAGCTGTTTTTT. It encodes CSVDITNTGELFF. This chain links TRBV29-1 with TRBJ2-2, with D unclear. CDR3 size: 13 residues. V lost 3 bases to trimming and J lost 0 bases, with 5 bases between them. The germline V gene encodes CDR1 SQVTM and CDR2 ANQGSEA.

This clone has a single count. This sequence joins TRBV4-1 and TRBJ2-4; 9 bases match TRBD1. Germline V gene lookup returns CDR1 MGHRA and CDR2 YSYEKL. The CDR3 has 16 amino acids. With V trimmed by 3 bases and J by 2 bases, 5 bases remained unmatched. CDR3 nucleotides: TGCGCCAGCAGCCAGGGGGGACAGGGTCCCAAAAACATTCAGTACTTC. Residues: CASSQGGQGPKNIQYF.

The V and J genes are TRBV15 and TRBJ2-5; D unclear. Germline CDR1 and CDR2: LNHNV and YYDKDF (reference sequence). The CDR3 totals 15 residues. Trimming removed 0 bases at V and 5 bases at J, with 13 bases between. CDR3 region: CATSRDREGRETQYF. The CDR3 nucleotides are TGTGCCACCAGCAGAGATCGCGAAGGGCGTGAGACCCAGTACTTC.

The chain employs TRBV14 and TRBJ2-5; 14 bases agree with TRBD2. CDR1 is SGHDN, CDR2 FVKESK, per germline. The CDR3 totals 16 residues. The V gene end was trimmed by 3 bases and the J gene end by 5 bases; junction bases not matched to a gene: 5. CDR3: CASSQRGLAGGETQYF. In DNA form, the CDR3 reads TGTGCCAGCAGCCAGAGAGGACTAGCGGGGGGTGAGACCCAGTACTTC.

Notes on this clone: The sample holds other DNA sequences that translate to the same CDR3. The rearrangement links TRBV30 to TRBJ1-2, with D maybe TRBD1 (6 bases). The germline V gene encodes CDR1 GTSNPN and CDR2 SVGIG (reference sequence). This CDR3 has 12 amino acids. V lost 2 bases and J 5 bases, leaving 9 bases between the germline ends. The CDR3 DNA reads TGTGCCTGGAGTCGCAGGGGATATGGCTACACCTTC. Protein: CAWSRRGYGYTF. The full variable domain, completed using reference TRBV30 and TRBJ1-2, is SQTIHQWPATLVQPVGSPLSLECTVEGTSNPNLYWYRQAAGRGLQLLFYSVGIGQISSEVPQNLSASRPQDRQFILSSKKLLLSDSGFYLCAWSRRGYGYTFGSGTRLTVV.

This chain uses TRBV7-2 with TRBJ1-1, with D perhaps TRBD1 (5 bases). V lost 11 bases and J lost 3, with 16 bases in between. The CDR3 spans 13 residues. Germline CDR1 is SGHTA and CDR2 is FQGNSA. Here the CDR3 DNA reads TGTGCCTCCCAAGCCATGGGGGACACTGAAGCTTTCTTT. It codes for CASQAMGDTEAFF.

Turning to this clone: At one boundary the junction diverges from the germline segment, which might be a read error. The chain couples TRBV7-7 to TRBJ2-3; D uncertain. The CDR3 loop spans 13 amino acids. CDR1 is SSHAT and CDR2 is FNYEAQ in the germline V gene (reference sequence). CDR3 in amino acids: CASSYKRRDTQYF. CDR3 DNA sequence: TGTGCTAGCAGCTATAAAAGGCGAGATACGCAGTATTTT.

DNA for the CDR3: TGTGCCAGCAGCGTAGACGACGGTTACAATGAGCAGTTCTTC. Translation: CASSVDDGYNEQFF. The chain employs TRBV9 and TRBJ2-1; D remains unclear. In germline, CDR1 is SGDLS, CDR2 YYNGEE. Trimming took off 0 bases at V and 4 bases at J, with 8 bases between the two ends. The CDR3 covers 14 residues.